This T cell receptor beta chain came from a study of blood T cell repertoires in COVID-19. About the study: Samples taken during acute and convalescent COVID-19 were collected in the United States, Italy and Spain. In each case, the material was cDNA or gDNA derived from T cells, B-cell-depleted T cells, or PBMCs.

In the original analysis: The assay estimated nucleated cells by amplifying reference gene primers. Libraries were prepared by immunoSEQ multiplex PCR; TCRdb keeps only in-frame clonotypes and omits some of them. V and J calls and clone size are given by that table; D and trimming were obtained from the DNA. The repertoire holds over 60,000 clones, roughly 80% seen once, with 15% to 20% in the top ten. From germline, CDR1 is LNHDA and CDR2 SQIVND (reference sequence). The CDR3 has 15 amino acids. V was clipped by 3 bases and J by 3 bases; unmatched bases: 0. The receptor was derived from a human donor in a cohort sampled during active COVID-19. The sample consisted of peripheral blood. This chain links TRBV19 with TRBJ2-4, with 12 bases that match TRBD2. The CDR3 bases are TGTGCCAGTAGTATGGGACTAGCGGGCAAAAACATTCAGTACTTC. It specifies CASSMGLAGKNIQYF. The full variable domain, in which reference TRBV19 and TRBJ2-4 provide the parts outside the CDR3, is DGGITQSPKYLFRKEGQNVTLSCEQNLNHDAMYWYRQDPGQGLRLIYYSQIVNDFQKGDIAEGYSVSREKKESFPLTVTSAQKNPTAFYLCASSMGLAGKNIQYFGAGTRLSVL.